This T cell receptor (beta chain) was captured by sequencing in a study of cytomegalovirus exposure and HLA in healthy donors. The study ran its PCR with 60 Vbeta and 13 Jbeta primers. The data were produced by immunoSEQ multiplex PCR, yet TCRdb's version contains in-frame clones alone and is incomplete. The sample yields about 94,000 clones, around 66% seen once. V was trimmed by 0 bases and J by 6 bases, leaving 12 bases between them. The CDR3 is 14 residues long. CDR1 is LNHDA, CDR2 SQIVND, per germline (reference sequence). The sequenced material came from PBMCs. This sequence originates from a man aged 25 to 40 in good health and CMV-seronegative. This sequence joins TRBV19 and TRBJ2-7; TRBD2 is a possible D gene (6 bases). CDR3 amino acids: CASSIDRWRAEQYF. The CDR3 nucleotides read TGTGCCAGTAGTATAGATCGGTGGAGGGCCGAGCAGTACTTC.